One and the same sample provided the 19 T cell receptor beta chains below, sequenced in a study of blood T cell repertoires in COVID-19. Assay used: immunoSEQ multiplex PCR; TCRdb lists only in-frame clones, some missing. The repertoire holds 40,000 to 50,000 clones, with about 89% as singletons. The sequenced material came from peripheral blood. The receptor set was obtained from a human donor in a cohort sampled during active COVID-19.

The V and J genes are TRBV5-1 and TRBJ2-7; 7 bases line up with TRBD1. V was clipped by 4 bases and J by 12 bases; unmatched bases: 10. CDR3 length: 12 residues. CDR1 and CDR2 from the germline V gene are SGHRS and YFSETQ. The CDR3 DNA reads as TGCGCCAGCAGCCCCGGACAGGCAGAAAGGTACTTC. As protein: CASSPGQAERYF.

This rearrangement joins TRBV28 to TRBJ2-1; possibly TRBD2 for D (6 bases). The germline gives CDR1 MDHEN, CDR2 SYDVKM. V shed 8 bases and J shed 8 bases, with 19 bases lying between them. CDR3 length: 14 amino acids. This chain's CDR3 is CASGRGAGIDEQFF. CDR3 DNA sequence: TGTGCCAGCGGCCGTGGGGCGGGGATTGATGAGCAGTTCTTC.

The chain carries TRBV20-1 and TRBJ1-2; no firm D call. The germline CDR1 and CDR2 sequences are DFQATT and SNEGSKA (reference sequence). The CDR3 has 9 amino acids. CDR3 amino acids: CAGSYGYTF. CDR3 sequence (DNA): TGCGCGGGGTCCTATGGCTACACCTTC.

The rearrangement links TRBV5-4 to TRBJ1-6, with 7 nucleotides matching TRBD1. V lost 0 bases, J lost 9 bases, and 6 bases stayed unmatched. CDR1 and CDR2 from the germline V gene are SGHNT and YYREEE (reference sequence). The CDR3 consists of 15 residues. CDR3 nucleotide sequence: TGTGCCAGCAGCTTGGCCGGGCAGGGGGTTTCACCCCTCCACTTT. This gives the protein CASSLAGQGVSPLHF.

This clone was seen only a few times. The rearrangement joins TRBV28 to TRBJ1-5; tentatively, D is TRBD1 (6 bases). Germline CDR1 is MDHEN and CDR2 is SYDVKM. The CDR3 has 16 amino acids. The V and J ends lost 4 bases and 4 bases respectively, with 17 bases between them. The CDR3 reads CASSSGSAGANQPQHF. In DNA form, the CDR3 reads TGTGCCAGCAGTTCCGGGTCGGCAGGGGCAAATCAGCCCCAGCATTTT.

This rearrangement joins TRBV7-9 to TRBJ1-1, with 7 bases identical to TRBD1. V shed 1 base and J 3 bases; nucleotides not matched to a gene: 5. Germline V gives CDR1 SEHNR, CDR2 FQNEAQ (reference sequence). The CDR3 loop spans 15 amino acids. CDR3 sequence (DNA): TGTGCCAGCAGCTTAGGAGGGGGCGGGGACACTGAAGCTTTCTTT. Protein sequence: CASSLGGGGDTEAFF.

The chain employs TRBV7-2 and TRBJ2-7; 9 bases line up with TRBD1. J was trimmed by 3 bases and V by 1 base; bases with no gene match: 4. This CDR3 contains 15 residues. Germline assignment: CDR1 SGHTA and CDR2 FQGNSA. In nucleotides, the CDR3 is TGTGCCAGCAGCTTAGGACAGGGGGTATACTACGAGCAGTACTTC. It yields the protein CASSLGQGVYYEQYF. The full variable domain, rest sourced from reference TRBV7-2 and TRBJ2-7, is GAGVSQSPSNKVTEKGKDVELRCDPISGHTALYWYRQSLGQGLEFLIYFQGNSAPDKSGLPSDRFSAERTGGSVSTLTIQRTQQEDSAVYLCASSLGQGVYYEQYFGPGTRLTVT.

This clone was seen once. V usage is TRBV6-5 and J usage is TRBJ1-2; D is ambiguous. The germline V and J ends were trimmed by 4 bases and 6 bases, with 18 bases remaining between them. Germline loops: CDR1 MNHEY, CDR2 SVGAGI. This CDR3 region has 15 residues. This CDR3 is CASSSRTGIANGYTF. The CDR3 DNA is TGTGCCAGCAGTTCGCGAACCGGGATAGCAAATGGCTACACCTTC.

V is TRBV7-2 and J is TRBJ1-5, with D unclear. The CDR3 has 12 residues. Germline CDR1 and CDR2: SGHTA and FQGNSA. V lost 5 bases, J lost 3 bases, and 5 bases lay in between. CDR3 residues: CASSLYNQPQHF. The DNA of the CDR3 is TGTGCCAGCAGCCTTTACAATCAGCCCCAGCATTTT.

The CDR3: CSVEGLGWTGGEQYF. For the CDR3, the DNA is TGCAGCGTTGAGGGACTAGGGTGGACCGGGGGCGAGCAGTACTTC. The chain is built from TRBV29-1 and TRBJ2-7; TRBD2 aligns across 8 bases. The CDR3 contains 15 residues. With 3 bases clipped from V and 6 bases from J, the junction kept 13 bases outside the gene matches. Germline V lookup: CDR1 SQVTM, CDR2 ANQGSEA.

This clone was observed a handful of times. The chain uses TRBV5-4 and TRBJ1-2; no clear D gene. The CDR3 sequence is 14 residues long. Trimming left V 0 bases short and J 2 bases short, with 8 bases between. The germline gives CDR1 SGHNT, CDR2 YYREEE (reference sequence). CDR3 region: CASSLVAGNYGYTF. The DNA for the CDR3 is TGTGCCAGCAGCTTGGTTGCGGGAAACTATGGCTACACCTTC.

The gene calls are TRBV15 and TRBJ2-7, with 8 bases identical to TRBD1. This CDR3 contains 16 residues. V trimming: 0 bases; J trimming: 4 bases; junction bases outside the gene matches: 8. Germline assignment: CDR1 LNHNV and CDR2 YYDKDF (reference sequence). CDR3 sequence: CATSRDHGTGLYEQYF. CDR3 nucleotides: TGTGCCACCAGCAGAGATCATGGGACAGGTCTATACGAGCAGTACTTC.

The genes are TRBV6-5 and TRBJ2-1; D is unclear. V was cut by 7 bases and J by 3 bases, with 13 bases left in between. Germline V lookup: CDR1 MNHEY, CDR2 SVGAGI. This CDR3 is 14 amino acids long. The CDR3 here is CASIPGTVYNEQFF. In DNA, the CDR3 is TGTGCCAGCATCCCAGGAACTGTCTACAATGAGCAGTTCTTC.

This clone has more than one count but fewer than ten. CDR3 residues: CASSFAGDGGYTF. The CDR3 DNA follows: TGCGCCAGCAGCTTTGCAGGGGACGGGGGCTACACCTTC. The gene calls are TRBV5-1 and TRBJ1-2; D is perhaps TRBD1 (6 bases). The CDR3 has 13 amino acids. The V and J ends lost 2 bases and 8 bases respectively, with 13 bases between them. Germline lookup yields CDR1 SGHRS and CDR2 YFSETQ.

In this sample, this clone turned up once. V gene TRBV30 combines with J gene TRBJ2-3; a weak D match, TRBD2 (5 bases). Germline V gene data show CDR1 as GTSNPN and CDR2 as SVGIG (reference sequence). This CDR3 has 12 amino acids. V was cut by 0 bases and J by 7 bases, with 8 bases left in between. CDR3 sequence (DNA): TGTGCCTGGAGTGTACGGGGATATACGCAGTATTTT. Protein sequence: CAWSVRGYTQYF.

The CDR3 loop reads CASSTRQGGTEAFF. The CDR3 nucleotides are TGTGCCAGCAGCACTCGACAGGGGGGAACTGAAGCTTTCTTT. The rearrangement joins TRBV7-2 to TRBJ1-1; 9 nucleotides agree with TRBD1. Germline loops: CDR1 SGHTA, CDR2 FQGNSA. The V segment lost 5 bases and the J segment 5 bases; nucleotides outside the gene matches: 6. This CDR3 region has 14 residues.

This clone was observed a single time. The rearrangement uses TRBV7-9 and TRBJ2-5; tentatively, D is TRBD1 (6 bases). This CDR3 is 14 amino acids long. Deletions cut 6 bases from V and 4 bases from J, with 15 bases between. Germline CDR1 reads SEHNR; CDR2 reads FQNEAQ (reference sequence). DNA of the CDR3: TGTGCCAGCAGTAACTACAGGGATGGAGAGACCCAGTACTTC. This sequence encodes CASSNYRDGETQYF. Variable domain in full (rest from reference TRBV7-9 and TRBJ2-5): DTGVSQNPRHKITKRGQNVTFRCDPISEHNRLYWYRQTLGQGPEFLTYFQNEAQLEKSRLLSDRFSAERPKGSFSTLEIQRTEQGDSAMYLCASSNYRDGETQYFGPGTRLLVL.

The V and J genes are TRBV7-6 and TRBJ1-1, with D possibly TRBD1 on 6 matching bases. This CDR3 has 18 residues. V shed 0 bases and J shed 2 bases, with 19 bases lying between them. Germline assignment: CDR1 SGHVS and CDR2 FNYEAQ. The CDR3 loop reads CASSLAGVLDRTNTEAFF. CDR3 in DNA: TGTGCCAGCAGCTTAGCGGGTGTGCTAGACAGGACTAACACTGAAGCTTTCTTT.

The chain carries TRBV7-8 and TRBJ2-1, with D uncertain. CDR3 size: 13 residues. V was cut by 2 bases and J by 5 bases, with 7 bases left in between. CDR1 is SGHVS and CDR2 is FQNEAQ in the germline V gene. The CDR3: CASSLTRHNEQFF. The CDR3 DNA reads TGTGCCAGCAGCTTAACCAGGCACAATGAGCAGTTCTTC.